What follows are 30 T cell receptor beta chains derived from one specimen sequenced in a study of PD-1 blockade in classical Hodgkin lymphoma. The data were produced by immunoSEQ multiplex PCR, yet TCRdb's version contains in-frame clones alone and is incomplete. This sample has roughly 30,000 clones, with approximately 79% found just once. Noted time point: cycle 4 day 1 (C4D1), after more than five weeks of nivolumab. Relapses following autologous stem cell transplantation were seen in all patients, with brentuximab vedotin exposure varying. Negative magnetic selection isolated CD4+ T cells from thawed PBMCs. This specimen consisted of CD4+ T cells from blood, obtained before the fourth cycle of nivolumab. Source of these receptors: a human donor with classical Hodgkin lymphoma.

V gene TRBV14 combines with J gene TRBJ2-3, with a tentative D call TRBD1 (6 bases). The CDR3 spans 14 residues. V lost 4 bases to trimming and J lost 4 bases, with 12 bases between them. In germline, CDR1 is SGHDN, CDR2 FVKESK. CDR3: CASSPWDTSDTQYF. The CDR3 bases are TGTGCCAGCAGCCCGTGGGACACCTCAGATACGCAGTATTTT.

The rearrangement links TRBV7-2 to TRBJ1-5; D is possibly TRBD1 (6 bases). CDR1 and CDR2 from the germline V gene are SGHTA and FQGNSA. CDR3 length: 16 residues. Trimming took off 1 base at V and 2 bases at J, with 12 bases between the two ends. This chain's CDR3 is CASSLEPGVGNQPQHF. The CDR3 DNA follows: TGTGCCAGCAGCTTAGAACCAGGGGTCGGCAATCAGCCCCAGCATTTT.

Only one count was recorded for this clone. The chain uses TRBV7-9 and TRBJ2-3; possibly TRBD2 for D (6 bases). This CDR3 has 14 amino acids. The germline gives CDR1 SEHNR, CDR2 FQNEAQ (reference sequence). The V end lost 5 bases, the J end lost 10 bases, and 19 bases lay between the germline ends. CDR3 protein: CASSPPWGVGAQYF. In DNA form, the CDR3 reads TGTGCCAGCAGCCCCCCCTGGGGGGTAGGTGCGCAGTATTTT.

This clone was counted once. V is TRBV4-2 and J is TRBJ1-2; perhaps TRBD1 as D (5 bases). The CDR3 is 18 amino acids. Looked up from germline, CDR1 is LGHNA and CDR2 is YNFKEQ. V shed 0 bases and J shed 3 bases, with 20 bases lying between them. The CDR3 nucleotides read TGTGCCAGCAGCCAAGAGGGTTCGGGTAGGGGCCGGGACTATGGCTACACCTTC. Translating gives CASSQEGSGRGRDYGYTF.

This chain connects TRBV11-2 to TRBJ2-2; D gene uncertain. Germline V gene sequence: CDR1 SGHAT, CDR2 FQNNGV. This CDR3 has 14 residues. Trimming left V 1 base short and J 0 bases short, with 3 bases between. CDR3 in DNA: TGTGCCAGCAGCTTAGGGACGAACACCGGGGAGCTGTTTTTT. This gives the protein CASSLGTNTGELFF.

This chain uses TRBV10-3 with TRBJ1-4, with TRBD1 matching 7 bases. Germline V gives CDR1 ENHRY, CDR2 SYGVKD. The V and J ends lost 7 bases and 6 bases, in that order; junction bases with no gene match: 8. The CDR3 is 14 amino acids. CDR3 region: CAIKEQGFDEKLFF. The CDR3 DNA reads TGTGCCATCAAAGAACAGGGGTTCGATGAAAAACTGTTTTTT.

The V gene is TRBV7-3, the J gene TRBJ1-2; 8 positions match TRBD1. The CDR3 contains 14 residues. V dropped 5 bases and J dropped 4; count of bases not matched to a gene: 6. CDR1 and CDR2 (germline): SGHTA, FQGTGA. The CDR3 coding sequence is TGTGCCAGCAGCCCCCCTGGGACAGGCTATGGCTACACCTTC. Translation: CASSPPGTGYGYTF.

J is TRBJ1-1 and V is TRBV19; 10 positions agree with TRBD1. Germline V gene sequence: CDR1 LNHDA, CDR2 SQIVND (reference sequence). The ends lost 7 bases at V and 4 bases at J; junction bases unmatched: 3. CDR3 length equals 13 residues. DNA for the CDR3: TGTGCCAGTACCCGGACAGGGGGCACTGAAGCTTTCTTT. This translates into CASTRTGGTEAFF.

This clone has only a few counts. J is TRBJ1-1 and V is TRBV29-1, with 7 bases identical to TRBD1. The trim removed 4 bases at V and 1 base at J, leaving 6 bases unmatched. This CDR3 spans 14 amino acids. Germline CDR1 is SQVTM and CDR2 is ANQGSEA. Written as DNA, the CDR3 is TGCAGCGTTGTAAAGGGGGCATGGAACACTGAAGCTTTCTTT. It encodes CSVVKGAWNTEAFF.

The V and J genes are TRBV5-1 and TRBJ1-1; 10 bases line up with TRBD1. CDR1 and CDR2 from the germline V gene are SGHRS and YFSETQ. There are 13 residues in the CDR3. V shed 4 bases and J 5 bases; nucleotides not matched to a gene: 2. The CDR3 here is CASSQDRGTEAFF. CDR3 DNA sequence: TGCGCCAGCAGCCAGGACAGGGGGACTGAAGCTTTCTTT.

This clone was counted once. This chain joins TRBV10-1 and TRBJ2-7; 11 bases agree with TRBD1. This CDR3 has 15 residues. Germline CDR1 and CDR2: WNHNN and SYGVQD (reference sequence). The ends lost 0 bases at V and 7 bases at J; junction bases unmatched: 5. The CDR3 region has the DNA TGCGCCAGCAGTGAGTCGGGACAGGGGGTGAGAGAGCAGTACTTC. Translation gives CASSESGQGVREQYF.

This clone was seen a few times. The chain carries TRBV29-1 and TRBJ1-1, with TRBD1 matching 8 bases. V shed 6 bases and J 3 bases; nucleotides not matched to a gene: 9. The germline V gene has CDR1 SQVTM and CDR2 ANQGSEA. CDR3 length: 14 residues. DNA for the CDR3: TGCAGCGTCGGTGGACAGGGAGGGGACACTGAAGCTTTCTTT. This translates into CSVGGQGGDTEAFF.

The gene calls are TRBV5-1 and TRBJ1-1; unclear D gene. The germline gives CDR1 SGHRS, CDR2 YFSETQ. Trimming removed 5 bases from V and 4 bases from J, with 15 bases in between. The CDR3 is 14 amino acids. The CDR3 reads CASRNPPFGTEAFF. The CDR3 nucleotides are TGCGCCAGCAGGAACCCCCCTTTCGGCACTGAAGCTTTCTTT.

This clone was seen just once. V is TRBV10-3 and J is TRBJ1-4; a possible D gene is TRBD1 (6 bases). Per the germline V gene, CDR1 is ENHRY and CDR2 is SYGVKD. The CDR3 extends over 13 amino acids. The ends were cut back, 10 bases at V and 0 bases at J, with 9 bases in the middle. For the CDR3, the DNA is TGTGCCAGTCGACAGGCAACTAATGAAAAACTGTTTTTT. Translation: CASRQATNEKLFF.

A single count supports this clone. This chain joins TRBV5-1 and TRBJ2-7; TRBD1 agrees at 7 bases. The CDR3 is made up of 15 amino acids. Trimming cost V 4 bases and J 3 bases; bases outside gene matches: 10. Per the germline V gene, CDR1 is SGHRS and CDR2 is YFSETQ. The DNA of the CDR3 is TGCGCCAGCAGCCCTAGGGGACAGATCCGCTACGAGCAGTACTTC. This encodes CASSPRGQIRYEQYF. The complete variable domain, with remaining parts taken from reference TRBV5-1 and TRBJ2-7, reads KAGVTQTPRYLIKTRGQQVTLSCSPISGHRSVSWYQQTPGQGLQFLFEYFSETQRNKGNFPGRFSGRQFSNSRSEMNVSTLELGDSALYLCASSPRGQIRYEQYFGPGTRLTVT.

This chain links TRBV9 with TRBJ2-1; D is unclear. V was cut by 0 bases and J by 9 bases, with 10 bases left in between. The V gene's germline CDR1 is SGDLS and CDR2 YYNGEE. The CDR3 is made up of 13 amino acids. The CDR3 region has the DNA TGTGCCAGCAGCGTAGTGTGGTTCACTGAGCAGTTCTTC. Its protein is CASSVVWFTEQFF.

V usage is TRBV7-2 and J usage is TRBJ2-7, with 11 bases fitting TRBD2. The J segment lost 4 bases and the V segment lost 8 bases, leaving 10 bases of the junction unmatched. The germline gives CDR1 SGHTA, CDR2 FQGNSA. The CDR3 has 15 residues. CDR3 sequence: CASASLGLAVYEQYF. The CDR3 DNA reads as TGTGCCAGCGCATCATTGGGACTAGCGGTTTACGAGCAGTACTTC. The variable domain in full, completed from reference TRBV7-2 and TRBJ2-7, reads GAGVSQSPSNKVTEKGKDVELRCDPISGHTALYWYRQSLGQGLEFLIYFQGNSAPDKSGLPSDRFSAERTGGSVSTLTIQRTQQEDSAVYLCASASLGLAVYEQYFGPGTRLTVT.

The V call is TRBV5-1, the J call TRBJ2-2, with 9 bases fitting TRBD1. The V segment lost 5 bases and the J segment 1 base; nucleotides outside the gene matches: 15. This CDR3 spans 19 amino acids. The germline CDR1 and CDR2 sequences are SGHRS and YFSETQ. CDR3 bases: TGCGCCAGCAGACCGAACAGGGGGCATTTAACACAGAACACCGGGGAGCTGTTTTTT. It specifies CASRPNRGHLTQNTGELFF.

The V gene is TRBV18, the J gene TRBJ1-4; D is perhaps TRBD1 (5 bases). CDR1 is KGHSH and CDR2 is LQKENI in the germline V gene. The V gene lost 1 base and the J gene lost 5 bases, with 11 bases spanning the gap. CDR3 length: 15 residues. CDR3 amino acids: CASSPRDGLNEKLFF. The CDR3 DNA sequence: TGTGCCAGCTCACCACGGGACGGACTGAATGAAAAACTGTTTTTT.

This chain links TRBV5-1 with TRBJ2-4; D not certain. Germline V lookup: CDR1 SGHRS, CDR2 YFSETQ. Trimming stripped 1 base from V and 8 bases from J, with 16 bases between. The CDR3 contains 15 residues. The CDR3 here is CASSLSSGQDDIQYF. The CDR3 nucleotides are TGCGCCAGCAGCTTGAGTTCCGGCCAAGATGACATTCAGTACTTC.

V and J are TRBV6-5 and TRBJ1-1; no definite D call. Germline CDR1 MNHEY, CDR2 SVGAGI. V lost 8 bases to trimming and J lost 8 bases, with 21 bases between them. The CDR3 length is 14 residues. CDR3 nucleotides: TGTGCCAGCGGAGATGGTGGGATGGAGACGGAAGCTTTCTTT. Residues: CASGDGGMETEAFF.

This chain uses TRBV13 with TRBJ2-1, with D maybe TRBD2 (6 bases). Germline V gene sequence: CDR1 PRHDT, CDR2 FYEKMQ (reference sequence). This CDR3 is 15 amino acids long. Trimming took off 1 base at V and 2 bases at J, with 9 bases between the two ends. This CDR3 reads CASSLVGLPYNEQFF. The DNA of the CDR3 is TGTGCCAGCAGCTTAGTCGGACTACCCTACAATGAGCAGTTCTTC.

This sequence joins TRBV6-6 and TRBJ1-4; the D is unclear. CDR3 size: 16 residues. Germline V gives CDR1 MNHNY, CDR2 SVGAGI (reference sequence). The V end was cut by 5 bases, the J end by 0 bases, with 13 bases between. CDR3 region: CASSQRTGATNEKLFF. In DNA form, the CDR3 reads TGTGCCAGCAGTCAAAGGACGGGAGCAACTAATGAAAAACTGTTTTTT.

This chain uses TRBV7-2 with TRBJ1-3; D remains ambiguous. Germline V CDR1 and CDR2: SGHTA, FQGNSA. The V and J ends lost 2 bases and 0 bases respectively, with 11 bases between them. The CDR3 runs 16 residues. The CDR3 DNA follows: TGTGCCAGCAGCTTAAAATCGGGATCCTCTGGAAACACCATATATTTT. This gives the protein CASSLKSGSSGNTIYF.

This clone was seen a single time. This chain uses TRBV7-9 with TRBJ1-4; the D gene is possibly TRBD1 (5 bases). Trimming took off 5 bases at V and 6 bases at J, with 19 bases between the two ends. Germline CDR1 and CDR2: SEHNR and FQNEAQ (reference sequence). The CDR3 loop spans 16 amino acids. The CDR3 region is CASSQPTPRGDEKLFF. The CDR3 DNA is TGTGCCAGCAGCCAACCGACCCCCAGAGGGGATGAAAAACTGTTTTTT.

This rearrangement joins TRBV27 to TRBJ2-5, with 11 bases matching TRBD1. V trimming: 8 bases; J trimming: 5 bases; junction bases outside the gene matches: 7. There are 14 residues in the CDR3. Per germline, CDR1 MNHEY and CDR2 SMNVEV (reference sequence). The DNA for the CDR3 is TGTGCCAGCGCGGACAGGGGGCCTTGGGAGACCCAGTACTTC. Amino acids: CASADRGPWETQYF.

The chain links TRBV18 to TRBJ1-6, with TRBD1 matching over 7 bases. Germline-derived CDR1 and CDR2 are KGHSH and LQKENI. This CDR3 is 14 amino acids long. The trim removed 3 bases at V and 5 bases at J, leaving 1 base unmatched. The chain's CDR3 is CASSPGTDNSPLHF. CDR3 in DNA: TGTGCCAGCTCACCCGGGACAGATAATTCACCCCTCCACTTT.

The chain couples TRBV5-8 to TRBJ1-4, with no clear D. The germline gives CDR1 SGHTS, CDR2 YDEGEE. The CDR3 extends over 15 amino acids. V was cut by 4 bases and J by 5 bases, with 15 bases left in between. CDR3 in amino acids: CASSVGWAKNEKLFF. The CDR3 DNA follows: TGTGCCAGCAGCGTGGGCTGGGCCAAAAATGAAAAACTGTTTTTT.

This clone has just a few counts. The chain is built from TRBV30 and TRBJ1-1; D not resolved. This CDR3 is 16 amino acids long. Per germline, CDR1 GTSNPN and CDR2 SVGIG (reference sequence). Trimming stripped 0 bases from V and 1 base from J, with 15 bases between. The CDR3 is CAWSVVRGPPNTEAFF. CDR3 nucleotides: TGTGCCTGGAGTGTGGTTAGAGGACCCCCGAACACTGAAGCTTTCTTT.

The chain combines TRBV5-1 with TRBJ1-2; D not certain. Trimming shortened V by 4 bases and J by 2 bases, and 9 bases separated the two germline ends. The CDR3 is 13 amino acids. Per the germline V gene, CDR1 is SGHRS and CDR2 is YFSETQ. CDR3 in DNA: TGCGCCAGCAGCGAAGGGAGCAACTATGGCTACACCTTC. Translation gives CASSEGSNYGYTF.